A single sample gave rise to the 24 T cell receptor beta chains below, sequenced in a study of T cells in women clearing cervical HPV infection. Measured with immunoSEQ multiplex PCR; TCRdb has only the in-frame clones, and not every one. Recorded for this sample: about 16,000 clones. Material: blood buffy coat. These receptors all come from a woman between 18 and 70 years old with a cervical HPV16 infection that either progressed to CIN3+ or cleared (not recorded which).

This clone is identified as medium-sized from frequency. The CDR3 sequence: CASSPSGQGINEQFF. Incomplete CDR3 DNA: TGTGCCAGCTCACCATCGGGACAGGGGATCAATGAG. The V gene is TRBV18, the J gene TRBJ2-1; 10 nucleotides line up with TRBD1. The missing CDR3 end, 3 residues past where the read stops, is filled in from the germline J gene. CDR1 KGHSH and CDR2 LQKENI come from the germline V gene. The CDR3 is 15 residues long. V gave up 2 bases and J gave up 6 bases; unmatched junction bases: 4.

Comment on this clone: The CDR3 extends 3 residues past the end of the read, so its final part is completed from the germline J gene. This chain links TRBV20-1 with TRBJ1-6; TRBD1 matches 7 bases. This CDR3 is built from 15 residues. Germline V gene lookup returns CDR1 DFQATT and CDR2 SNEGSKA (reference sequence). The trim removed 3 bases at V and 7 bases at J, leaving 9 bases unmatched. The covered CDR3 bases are TGCAGTGCTAGTTCAGCAGGGGGAGGAAATTCACCC. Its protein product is CSASSAGGGNSP. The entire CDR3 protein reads CSASSAGGGNSPLHF.

The CDR3 sequence: CASSRDGQGSYDYTF. Incomplete CDR3 DNA: TGTGCCAGCTCACGAGATGGACAGGGCTCCTACGAC. V and J are TRBV18 and TRBJ1-2; 8 nucleotides line up with TRBD1. The CDR3 end lies 3 residues beyond the end of the read and is filled in from the germline J gene. Germline V gene sequence: CDR1 KGHSH, CDR2 LQKENI. The CDR3 consists of 15 residues.

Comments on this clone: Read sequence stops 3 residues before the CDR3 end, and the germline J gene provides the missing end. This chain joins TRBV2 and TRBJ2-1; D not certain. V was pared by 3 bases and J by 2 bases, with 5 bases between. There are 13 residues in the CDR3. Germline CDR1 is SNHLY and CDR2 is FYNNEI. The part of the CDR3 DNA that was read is TGTGCCAGCAGTGAGGTAGCCTACAATGAG. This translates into CASSEVAYNE. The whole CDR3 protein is CASSEVAYNEQFF.

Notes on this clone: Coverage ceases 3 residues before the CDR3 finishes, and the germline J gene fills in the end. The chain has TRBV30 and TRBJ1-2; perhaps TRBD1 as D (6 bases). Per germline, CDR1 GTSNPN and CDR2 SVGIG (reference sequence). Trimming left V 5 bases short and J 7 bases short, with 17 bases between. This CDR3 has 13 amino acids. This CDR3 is CAWDPGTLSGYTF. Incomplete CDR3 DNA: TGTGCCTGGGACCCAGGGACACTAAGTGGC.

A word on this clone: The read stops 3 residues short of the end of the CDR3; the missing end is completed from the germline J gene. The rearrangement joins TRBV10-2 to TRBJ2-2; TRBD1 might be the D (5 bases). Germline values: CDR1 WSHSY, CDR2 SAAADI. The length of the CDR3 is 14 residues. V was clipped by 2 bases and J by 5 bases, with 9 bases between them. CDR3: CASSEGATTGELFF. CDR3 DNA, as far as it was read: TGCGCCAGCAGTGAGGGGGCCACGACCGGGGAG.

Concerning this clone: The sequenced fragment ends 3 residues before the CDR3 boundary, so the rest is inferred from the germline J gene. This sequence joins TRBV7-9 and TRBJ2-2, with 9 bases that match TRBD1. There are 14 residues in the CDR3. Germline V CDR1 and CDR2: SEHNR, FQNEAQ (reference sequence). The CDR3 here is CASTPGTGLDKLFF. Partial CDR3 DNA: TGTGCCAGCACCCCCGGGACAGGGTTGGATAAG.

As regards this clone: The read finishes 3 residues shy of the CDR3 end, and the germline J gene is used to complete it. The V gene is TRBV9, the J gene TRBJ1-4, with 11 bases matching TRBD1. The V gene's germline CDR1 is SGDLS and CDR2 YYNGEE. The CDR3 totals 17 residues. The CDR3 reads CASSSRETGTGGTQLFF. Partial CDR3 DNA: TGTGCCAGCAGCTCGCGTGAAACCGGGACAGGGGGGACCCAA. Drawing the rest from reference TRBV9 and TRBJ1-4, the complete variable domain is DSGVTQTPKHLITATGQRVTLRCSPRSGDLSVYWYQQSLDQGLQFLIQYYNGEERAKGNILERFSAQQFPDLHSELNLSSLELGDSALYFCASSSRETGTGGTQLFFGSGTQLSVL.

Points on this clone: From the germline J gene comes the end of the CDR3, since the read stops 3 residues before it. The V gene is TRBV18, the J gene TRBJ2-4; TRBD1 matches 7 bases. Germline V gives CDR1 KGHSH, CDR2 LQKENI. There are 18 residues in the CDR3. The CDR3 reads CASSPQMNNRGIIYGQYF. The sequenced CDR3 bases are TGTGCCAGCTCACCGCAAATGAATAACAGGGGAATAATCTATGGT. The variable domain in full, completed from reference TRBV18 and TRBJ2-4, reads NAGVMQNPRHLVRRRGQEARLRCSPMKGHSHVYWYRQLPEEGLKFMVYLQKENIIDESGMPKERFSAEFPKEGPSILRIQQVVRGDSAAYFCASSPQMNNRGIIYGQYFGAGTRLSVL.

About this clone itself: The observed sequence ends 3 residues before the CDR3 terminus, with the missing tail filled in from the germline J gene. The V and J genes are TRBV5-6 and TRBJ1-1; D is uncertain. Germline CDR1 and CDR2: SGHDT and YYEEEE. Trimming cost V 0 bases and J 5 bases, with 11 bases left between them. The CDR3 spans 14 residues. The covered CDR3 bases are TGTGCCAGCAGCTTGGCCGGGGTGGAGACTGAA. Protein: CASSLAGVETE. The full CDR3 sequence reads CASSLAGVETEAFF. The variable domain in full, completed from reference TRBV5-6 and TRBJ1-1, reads DAGVTQSPTHLIKTRGQQVTLRCSPKSGHDTVSWYQQALGQGPQFIFQYYEEEERQRGNFPDRFSGHQFPNYSSELNVNALLLGDSALYLCASSLAGVETEAFFGQGTRLTVV.

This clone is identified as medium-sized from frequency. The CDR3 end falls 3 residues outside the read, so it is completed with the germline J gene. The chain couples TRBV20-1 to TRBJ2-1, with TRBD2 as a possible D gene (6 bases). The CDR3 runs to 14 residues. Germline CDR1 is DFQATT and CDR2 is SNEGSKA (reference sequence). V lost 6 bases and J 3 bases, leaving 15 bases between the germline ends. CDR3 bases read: TGCAGTGCCCAAACGGGGGTTAACTACAATGAG. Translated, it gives CSAQTGVNYNE. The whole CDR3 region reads CSAQTGVNYNEQFF.

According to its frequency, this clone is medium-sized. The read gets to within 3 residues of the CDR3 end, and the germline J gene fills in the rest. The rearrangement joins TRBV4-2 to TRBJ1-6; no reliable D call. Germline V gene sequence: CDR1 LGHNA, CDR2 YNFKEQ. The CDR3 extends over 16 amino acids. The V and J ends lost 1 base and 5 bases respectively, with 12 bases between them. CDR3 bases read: TGTGCCAGCAGCCAAGCCGCCGTACTTAATAATTCACCC. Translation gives CASSQAAVLNNSP. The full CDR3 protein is CASSQAAVLNNSPLHF.

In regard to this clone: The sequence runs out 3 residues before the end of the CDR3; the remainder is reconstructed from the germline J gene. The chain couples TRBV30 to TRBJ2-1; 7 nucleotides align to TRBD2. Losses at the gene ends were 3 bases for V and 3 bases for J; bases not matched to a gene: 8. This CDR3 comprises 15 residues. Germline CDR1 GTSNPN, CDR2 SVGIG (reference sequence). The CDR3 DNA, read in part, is TGTGCCTGGAGCGGAAGGGGACTATACTACAATGAG. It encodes CAWSGRGLYYNE. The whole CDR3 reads CAWSGRGLYYNEQFF.

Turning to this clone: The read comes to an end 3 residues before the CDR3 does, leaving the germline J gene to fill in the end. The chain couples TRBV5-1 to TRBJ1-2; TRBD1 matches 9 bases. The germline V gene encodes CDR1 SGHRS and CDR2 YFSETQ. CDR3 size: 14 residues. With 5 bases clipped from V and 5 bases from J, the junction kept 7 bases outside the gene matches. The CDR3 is CASRPTGTGYGYTF. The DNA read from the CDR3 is TGCGCCAGCAGACCCACCGGGACAGGGTATGGC.

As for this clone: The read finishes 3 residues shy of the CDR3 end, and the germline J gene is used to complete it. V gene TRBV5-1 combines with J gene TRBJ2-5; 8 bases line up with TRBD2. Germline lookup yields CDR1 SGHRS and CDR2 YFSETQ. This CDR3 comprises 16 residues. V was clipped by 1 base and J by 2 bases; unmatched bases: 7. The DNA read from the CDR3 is TGCGCCAGCAGCTTGAGGTCTAGCGGGCTACAAGAGACC. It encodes CASSLRSSGLQET. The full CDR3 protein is CASSLRSSGLQETQYF.

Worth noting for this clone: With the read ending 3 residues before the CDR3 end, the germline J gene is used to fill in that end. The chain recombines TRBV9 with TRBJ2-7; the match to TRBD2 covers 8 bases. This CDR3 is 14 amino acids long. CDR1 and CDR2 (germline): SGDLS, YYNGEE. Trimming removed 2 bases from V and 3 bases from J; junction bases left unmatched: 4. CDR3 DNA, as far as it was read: TGTGCCAGCAGCGTCGGCGGGAGGATCTACGAG. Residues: CASSVGGRIYE. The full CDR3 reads CASSVGGRIYEQYF. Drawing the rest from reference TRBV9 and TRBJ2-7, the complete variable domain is DSGVTQTPKHLITATGQRVTLRCSPRSGDLSVYWYQQSLDQGLQFLIQYYNGEERAKGNILERFSAQQFPDLHSELNLSSLELGDSALYFCASSVGGRIYEQYFGPGTRLTVT.

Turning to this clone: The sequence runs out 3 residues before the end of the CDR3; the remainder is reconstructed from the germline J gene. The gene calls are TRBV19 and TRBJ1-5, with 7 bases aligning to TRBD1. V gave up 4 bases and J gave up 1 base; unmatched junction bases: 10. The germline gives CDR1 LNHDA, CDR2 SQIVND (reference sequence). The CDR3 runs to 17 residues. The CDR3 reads CASSTYPGGMSNQPQHF. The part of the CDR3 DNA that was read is TGTGCCAGTAGTACGTATCCAGGGGGTATGAGCAATCAGCCC.

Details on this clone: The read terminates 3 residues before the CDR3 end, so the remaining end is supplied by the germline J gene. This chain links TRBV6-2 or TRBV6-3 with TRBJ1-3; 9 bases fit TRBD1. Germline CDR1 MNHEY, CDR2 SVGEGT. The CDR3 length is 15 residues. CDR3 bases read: TGTGCCAGCAGGCCGGGACAGGGAGGAGGACATAGC. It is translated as CASRPGQGGGHS. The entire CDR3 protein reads CASRPGQGGGHSIYF.

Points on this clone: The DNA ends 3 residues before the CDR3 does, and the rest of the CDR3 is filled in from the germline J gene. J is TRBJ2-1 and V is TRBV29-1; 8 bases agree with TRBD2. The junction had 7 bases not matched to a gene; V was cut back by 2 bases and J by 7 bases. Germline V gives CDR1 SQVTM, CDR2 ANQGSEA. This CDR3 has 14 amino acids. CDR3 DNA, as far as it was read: TGCAGCGTTGAACCAGCGGGAGCTGAGAATGAG. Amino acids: CSVEPAGAENE. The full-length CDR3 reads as CSVEPAGAENEQFF.

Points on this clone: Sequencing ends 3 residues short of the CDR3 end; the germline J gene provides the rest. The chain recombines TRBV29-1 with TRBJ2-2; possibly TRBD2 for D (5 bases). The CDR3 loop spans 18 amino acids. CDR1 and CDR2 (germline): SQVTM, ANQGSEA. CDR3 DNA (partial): TGCAGCGTAAAGTTGGGCCGGAATTCGTTGCAGACTAATGAAAAG. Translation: CSVKLGRNSLQTNEK. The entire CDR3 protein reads CSVKLGRNSLQTNEKLFF.

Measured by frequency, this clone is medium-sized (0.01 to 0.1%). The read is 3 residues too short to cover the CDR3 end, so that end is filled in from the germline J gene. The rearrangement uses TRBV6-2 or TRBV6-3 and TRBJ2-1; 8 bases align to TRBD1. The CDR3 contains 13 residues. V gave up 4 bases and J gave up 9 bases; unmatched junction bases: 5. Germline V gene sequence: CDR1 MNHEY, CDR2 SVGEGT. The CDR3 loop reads CASSWTGPGEQFF. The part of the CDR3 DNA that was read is TGTGCCAGCAGTTGGACAGGGCCTGGTGAG.

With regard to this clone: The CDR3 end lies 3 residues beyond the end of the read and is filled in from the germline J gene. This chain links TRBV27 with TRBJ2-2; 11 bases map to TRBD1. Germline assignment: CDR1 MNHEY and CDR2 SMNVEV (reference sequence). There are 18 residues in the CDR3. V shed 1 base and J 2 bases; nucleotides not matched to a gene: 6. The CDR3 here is CASSLYVRTGGNTGELFF. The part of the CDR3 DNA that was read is TGTGCCAGCAGTTTATACGTCCGGACAGGGGGCAACACCGGGGAG.

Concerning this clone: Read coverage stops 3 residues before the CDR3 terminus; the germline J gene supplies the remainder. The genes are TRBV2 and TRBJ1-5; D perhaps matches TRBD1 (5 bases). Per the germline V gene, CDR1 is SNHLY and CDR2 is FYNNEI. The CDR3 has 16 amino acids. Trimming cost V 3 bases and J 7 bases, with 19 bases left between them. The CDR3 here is CASSDRRGAGSQPQHF. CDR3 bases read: TGTGCCAGCAGTGACAGAAGGGGAGCAGGGTCGCAGCCC.

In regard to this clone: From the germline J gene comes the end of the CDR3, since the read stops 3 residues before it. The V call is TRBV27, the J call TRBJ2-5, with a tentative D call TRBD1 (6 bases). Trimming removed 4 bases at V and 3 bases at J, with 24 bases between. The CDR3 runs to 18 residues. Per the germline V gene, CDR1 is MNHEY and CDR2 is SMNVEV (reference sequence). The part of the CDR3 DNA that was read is TGTGCCAGCAGTTCTCCCGGATACAGGGATTCAAGAAAAGAGACC. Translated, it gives CASSSPGYRDSRKET. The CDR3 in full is CASSSPGYRDSRKETQYF.